The sequence of this TCR beta chain was determined in a study of CD8+ T cells in alopecia areata. Study-wide results and caveats: Among the 100 top clones, expanded CD8+ clones, like scalp clonality, were significantly decreased by tofacitinib.

This clone came up a few times. Its antigen is unknown. This CDR3 spans 15 amino acids. CDR1 is SGDLS, CDR2 YYNGEE, per germline. Trimming removed 0 bases from V and 3 bases from J, with 12 bases in between. Treatment defined: oral pan-JAK inhibitor, 5-10 mg twice daily. RNA, once extracted, was reverse transcribed into cDNA for use as the sequencing template. The repertoire was sequenced with immunoSEQ multiplex PCR; TCRdb's copy has only in-frame clones and lacks some. The repertoire holds roughly 150,000 clones, with nearly 55% as singletons. The receptor was isolated from a human donor with alopecia areata. The chain links TRBV9 to TRBJ1-1; D remains unclear. The material was CD8+ T cells sorted from blood, obtained at week 4, from a patient treated with tofacitinib. CDR3 in DNA: TGTGCCAGCAGCGTAGGGTGGGGAGTGGACACTGAAGCTTTCTTT. It translates to CASSVGWGVDTEAFF.